This TCR beta chain was obtained from a study of tumor and adjacent non-tumor tissue in lung cancer. This clonotype occurred many times. The germline V and J ends were trimmed by 4 bases and 9 bases, with 13 bases remaining between them. Germline CDR1 MNHNY, CDR2 SVGAGI (reference sequence). This CDR3 has 14 amino acids. Three rounds of nested PCR, following a modified ARM-PCR protocol, produced the TCRbeta library. TCRdb called the multiplex PCR reads again in MiXCR, with one record for every CDR3 protein. The sample has roughly 81,000 distinct CDR3 sequences; more than 60% are singletons. This sample's RNA came from whole unsorted tissue.

The chain has TRBV6-6 and TRBJ1-6, with D perhaps TRBD1 (6 bases). Sequencing was carried out using lung tumor tissue. This sequence originates from a man between 65 and 85 years old with non-small cell lung cancer. For the CDR3, the DNA is TGTGCCAGCAGTTTATCAGGGGTAGGTTCACCCCTCCACTTT. Protein: CASSLSGVGSPLHF.